The entry below describes one TCR beta chain. As yet, its antigen is unknown. The data originate from a study of cytomegalovirus exposure and HLA in healthy donors. In the study overall: The platform used for the 110 or so validation repertoires matched that of the 650 to 750 first-cohort repertoires, a later analysis reported.

The donors were members of the validation cohort, which comprised 120 subjects and was separate from the first cohort of roughly 700 subjects. Study-wide findings and caveats: As confirmed in vitro, a few CMV-associated chains were specific for CMV antigens. Cytomegalovirus association was assigned to approximately 160 TCR beta chains.

The table came from immunoSEQ multiplex PCR; TCRdb's copy has only in-frame clones and leaves some out. Of around 170,000 clones listed, 88% are singletons. What was sequenced was PBMCs. The source is a man aged 18 to 29 in good health and CMV-seronegative.

In nucleotides, the CDR3 is TGTGCCAGCAGCGTAGAGACACTCAATTCAAACATTCAGTACTTC. Encoded protein: CASSVETLNSNIQYF. The chain joins TRBV9 to TRBJ2-4; D unresolved. The CDR3 contains 15 residues. Germline CDR1 reads SGDLS; CDR2 reads YYNGEE. Trimming left V 0 bases short and J 6 bases short, with 13 bases between.